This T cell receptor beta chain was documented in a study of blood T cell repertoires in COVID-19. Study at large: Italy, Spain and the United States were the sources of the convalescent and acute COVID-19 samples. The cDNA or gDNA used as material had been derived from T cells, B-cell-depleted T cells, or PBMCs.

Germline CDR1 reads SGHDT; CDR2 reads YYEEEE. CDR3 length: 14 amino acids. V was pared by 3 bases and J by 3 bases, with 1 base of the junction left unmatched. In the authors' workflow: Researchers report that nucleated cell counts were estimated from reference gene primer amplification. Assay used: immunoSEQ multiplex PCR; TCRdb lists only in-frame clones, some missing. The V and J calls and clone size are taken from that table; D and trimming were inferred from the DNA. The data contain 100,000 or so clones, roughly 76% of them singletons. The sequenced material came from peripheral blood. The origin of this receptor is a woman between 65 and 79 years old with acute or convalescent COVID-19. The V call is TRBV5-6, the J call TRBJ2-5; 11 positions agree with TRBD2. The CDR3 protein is CASSWGLAEETQYF. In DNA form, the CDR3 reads TGTGCCAGCAGCTGGGGACTAGCGGAAGAGACCCAGTACTTC.